What follows are 6 T cell receptor beta chains derived from one specimen sequenced in a study of blood T cell repertoires in COVID-19. Measured with immunoSEQ multiplex PCR; TCRdb has only the in-frame clones, and not every one. This table has 200,000 to 300,000 clones, 81% appearing once. The sequenced sample consisted of peripheral blood. These receptors all come from a woman older than 75 with acute or convalescent COVID-19.

The V and J genes are TRBV28 and TRBJ2-7; 10 bases are a match to TRBD2. V was pared by 3 bases and J by 8 bases, with 7 bases of the junction left unmatched. The CDR3 has 14 amino acids. Germline V gene sequence: CDR1 MDHEN, CDR2 SYDVKM. DNA for the CDR3: TGTGCCAGCAGTTTTGGGCTAGCGGGAGAACAGCAGTACTTC. Translation gives CASSFGLAGEQQYF.

The rearrangement joins TRBV29-1 to TRBJ2-1; 14 nucleotides line up with TRBD2. Trimming removed 7 bases from V and 9 bases from J; junction bases left unmatched: 5. Germline CDR1 is SQVTM and CDR2 is ANQGSEA. This CDR3 has 13 residues. The CDR3 loop is CSAGTSGSREQFF. CDR3 nucleotides: TGCAGCGCTGGGACTAGCGGGAGTCGTGAGCAGTTCTTC.

V usage is TRBV19 and J usage is TRBJ1-1; unclear D gene. Germline values: CDR1 LNHDA, CDR2 SQIVND (reference sequence). V was clipped by 1 base and J by 0 bases, with 9 bases between them. CDR3 size: 15 residues. Here the CDR3 reads CASSIGSQMNTEAFF. The CDR3 bases are TGTGCCAGTAGTATAGGGTCACAGATGAACACTGAAGCTTTCTTT.

This chain uses TRBV9 with TRBJ2-2; D possibly corresponds to TRBD1 (5 bases). CDR1 is SGDLS, CDR2 YYNGEE, per germline. V was trimmed by 3 bases and J by 1 base, leaving 13 bases between them. This CDR3 has 16 residues. CDR3 in amino acids: CASSDRQRGNTGELFF. The DNA of the CDR3 is TGTGCCAGCAGCGACCGACAAAGGGGGAACACCGGGGAGCTGTTTTTT. Complete variable domain (other parts from reference TRBV9 and TRBJ2-2): DSGVTQTPKHLITATGQRVTLRCSPRSGDLSVYWYQQSLDQGLQFLIQYYNGEERAKGNILERFSAQQFPDLHSELNLSSLELGDSALYFCASSDRQRGNTGELFFGEGSRLTVL.

This clone was picked up one time. The chain couples TRBV10-3 to TRBJ2-7, with 8 bases aligning to TRBD2. Looked up from germline, CDR1 is ENHRY and CDR2 is SYGVKD. With V trimmed by 0 bases and J by 5 bases, 6 bases remained unmatched. The CDR3 covers 15 residues. CDR3 amino acids: CAISESTGRVDEQYF. CDR3 coding DNA: TGTGCCATCAGTGAGTCAACCGGGAGGGTCGACGAGCAGTACTTC.

The chain links TRBV5-1 to TRBJ2-6; the match to TRBD2 covers 7 bases. V was pared by 0 bases and J by 6 bases, with 15 bases of the junction left unmatched. This CDR3 contains 19 residues. Germline-derived CDR1 and CDR2 are SGHRS and YFSETQ. CDR3 bases: TGCGCCAGCAGCTTGGCGGCTAGCGGCCTACCCGGAAAGGCCAACGTCCTGACTTTC. Protein: CASSLAASGLPGKANVLTF.